The next 8 T cell receptor beta chains were all read from a single sample in a study of a mutant IDH1 vaccine in newly diagnosed glioma. The time point: week 35, safety follow-up. Each dose of the vaccine consisted of 300 ug of mutant IDH1 20-mer peptide, with topical imiquimod. Profiling relied on immunoSEQ multiplex PCR, and the TCRdb table lists in-frame clones only, not all of them. The sample carries tens of thousands of clones, roughly four fifths recorded once. These TCRs are of unknown antigen specificity. Sequenced material: PBMCs, taken from a glioma patient whose treatment included an IDH1 peptide vaccine. These receptors were obtained from a man between 35 and 55 years old with glioma.

CDR3 protein: CASSLRGGANEKLFF. Here the CDR3 DNA reads TGCGCCAGCAGCCTCCGGGGAGGGGCTAATGAAAAACTGTTTTTT. The chain uses TRBV4-3 and TRBJ1-4; TRBD1 is a possible D gene (5 bases). Trimming removed 4 bases at V and 3 bases at J, with 12 bases between. Germline V gene sequence: CDR1 LGHNA, CDR2 YSLEER. The CDR3 is 15 amino acids.

The chain uses TRBV5-1 and TRBJ1-1; the match to TRBD1 covers 10 bases. V was clipped by 4 bases and J by 1 base; unmatched bases: 4. Germline V gene data show CDR1 as SGHRS and CDR2 as YFSETQ. There are 15 residues in the CDR3. CDR3 sequence: CASSNRDRGNTEAFF. Written as DNA, the CDR3 is TGCGCCAGCAGCAACCGGGACAGGGGGAACACTGAAGCTTTCTTT.

The rearrangement links TRBV19 to TRBJ1-1, with 10 bases lining up with TRBD1. J lost 6 bases, V lost 3 bases, and 4 bases had no gene match. Germline CDR1 LNHDA, CDR2 SQIVND (reference sequence). The length of the CDR3 is 14 residues. In nucleotides, the CDR3 is TGTGCCAGTAGTATCGAGGGACAGGGGTCTGAAGCTTTCTTT. Its protein is CASSIEGQGSEAFF.

This rearrangement joins TRBV9 to TRBJ2-5, with 7 bases fitting TRBD2. Trimming removed 3 bases from V and 5 bases from J; junction bases left unmatched: 13. The CDR3 sequence is 16 residues long. Germline V lookup: CDR1 SGDLS, CDR2 YYNGEE. CDR3 DNA sequence: TGTGCCAGCAGCGCCGGATGGATAGCGGGTCGGGAGACCCAGTACTTC. As protein: CASSAGWIAGRETQYF. The full variable domain, rest sourced from reference TRBV9 and TRBJ2-5, is DSGVTQTPKHLITATGQRVTLRCSPRSGDLSVYWYQQSLDQGLQFLIQYYNGEERAKGNILERFSAQQFPDLHSELNLSSLELGDSALYFCASSAGWIAGRETQYFGPGTRLLVL.

A remark on this clone: This specimen includes other DNA sequences encoding the same CDR3. The V gene is TRBV6-4, the J gene TRBJ2-3; possibly TRBD1 or TRBD2 for D (5 bases each). Germline CDR1 reads MRHNA; CDR2 reads SNTAGT. The CDR3 extends over 15 amino acids. V lost 2 bases, J lost 0 bases, and 9 bases lay in between. The CDR3 coding sequence is TGTGCCAGCAGTGACGGGACCTCTAGCACAGATACGCAGTATTTT. Amino acid sequence: CASSDGTSSTDTQYF.

This sequence joins TRBV10-3 and TRBJ2-6, with D hard to call. CDR3 length equals 14 residues. Germline V gives CDR1 ENHRY, CDR2 SYGVKD. V lost 10 bases to trimming and J lost 0 bases, with 10 bases between them. The CDR3 sequence: CATQPNSGANVLTF. The CDR3 DNA follows: TGTGCCACCCAGCCGAACTCTGGGGCCAACGTCCTGACTTTC.

V gene TRBV4-1 combines with J gene TRBJ2-7; 7 bases align to TRBD1. Germline-derived CDR1 and CDR2 are MGHRA and YSYEKL. The CDR3 consists of 15 residues. J was trimmed by 3 bases and V by 0 bases; bases with no gene match: 5. In nucleotides, the CDR3 is TGCGCCAGCAGCCAAGATCAGGGGGAACACTACGAGCAGTACTTC. Amino acid sequence: CASSQDQGEHYEQYF.

The chain joins TRBV7-9 to TRBJ2-4, with 7 bases fitting TRBD1. V lost 1 base, J lost 8 bases, and 8 bases stayed unmatched. The germline V gene has CDR1 SEHNR and CDR2 FQNEAQ (reference sequence). This CDR3 is built from 15 residues. Here the CDR3 reads CASSLVTGLIDIQYF. In DNA, the CDR3 is TGTGCCAGCAGCTTAGTGACAGGGTTGATTGACATTCAGTACTTC.